The T cell receptor (beta chain) under discussion was sequenced for a study of breast tumors, draining lymph nodes, adjacent tissues. CDR3 size: 17 residues. Germline V gene lookup returns CDR1 MNHEY and CDR2 SVGAGI. From the multiplex PCR reads, TCRdb called clonotypes with MiXCR, one entry per CDR3 protein. The sample has roughly 130,000 distinct CDR3 sequences, approximately 29% seen once. Notes on this clonotype: One junction end does not reproduce the germline sequence, and a read error may be involved.

Axillary draining lymph nodes of breast cancer patients supplied the node samples. This chain connects TRBV6-5 to TRBJ2-1; TRBD2 matches at 10 bases. Sequencing was performed on axillary lymph node tissue. This clonotype originated in a female donor with breast cancer. Some clones in this sample may be carry-over from other donors' samples. This chain's CDR3 is CASSHSSGGVLYNEQFF. The CDR3 DNA reads as TGTGCCAGCAGTCACTCGAGCGGGGGGGTGCTCTACAATGAGCAGTTCTTC.